The 5 T cell receptor beta chains in this list originate from one sample, sequenced in a study of CD8+ T cells in alopecia areata. Treatment of the sample: oral pan-JAK inhibitor, 5-10 mg twice daily. Sequencing used cDNA as its template, made by extracting RNA and reverse transcribing it. The table came from immunoSEQ multiplex PCR; TCRdb's copy has only in-frame clones and leaves some out. The table records 270,000 or so clones, roughly 50% of them present only once. This specimen consisted of CD4+ T cells sorted from blood, obtained at week 24, from a patient treated with tofacitinib. Receptors were obtained from a human donor with alopecia areata.

The V and J genes are TRBV7-2 and TRBJ2-5, with 7 bases identical to TRBD2. V gave up 1 base and J gave up 6 bases; unmatched junction bases: 5. Germline CDR1 reads SGHTA; CDR2 reads FQGNSA. This CDR3 has 14 amino acids. The CDR3 here is CASSLGLAGKTQYF. The CDR3 DNA reads TGTGCCAGCAGCTTAGGACTAGCCGGGAAGACCCAGTACTTC.

The chain combines TRBV7-9 with TRBJ1-5; D remains ambiguous. The ends were cut back, 1 base at V and 0 bases at J, with 7 bases in the middle. Germline-derived CDR1 and CDR2 are SEHNR and FQNEAQ (reference sequence). The CDR3 is 15 residues long. The CDR3, as DNA: TGTGCCAGCAGCTTAGGCGATAGTAGCAATCAGCCCCAGCATTTT. Translated, it gives CASSLGDSSNQPQHF.

The sample holds a few counts of this clone. The chain joins TRBV6-5 to TRBJ1-6, with D unclear. V was clipped by 0 bases and J by 7 bases, with 1 base between them. CDR3 length: 12 residues. Germline V gives CDR1 MNHEY, CDR2 SVGAGI. DNA for the CDR3: TGTGCCAGCAGTTACTCCAATTCACCCCTCCACTTT. Protein sequence: CASSYSNSPLHF.

This clone occurred a few times. The V and J genes are TRBV10-3 and TRBJ2-5; D could derive from TRBD1 or TRBD2 (5 bases each). The CDR3 is 13 residues long. Trimming removed 8 bases from V and 6 bases from J, with 16 bases in between. CDR1 is ENHRY and CDR2 is SYGVKD in the germline V gene. The CDR3 reads CAIGTVETKTQYF. The CDR3 nucleotides read TGTGCCATCGGGACCGTGGAAACGAAGACCCAGTACTTC.

The gene calls are TRBV29-1 and TRBJ1-1; D perhaps matches TRBD1 (6 bases). CDR3 size: 12 residues. Trimming removed 8 bases at V and 2 bases at J, with 12 bases between. The germline gives CDR1 SQVTM, CDR2 ANQGSEA. The CDR3 region has the DNA TGCAGCTCCGGACAGACCAACACTGAAGCTTTCTTT. Translated, it gives CSSGQTNTEAFF.